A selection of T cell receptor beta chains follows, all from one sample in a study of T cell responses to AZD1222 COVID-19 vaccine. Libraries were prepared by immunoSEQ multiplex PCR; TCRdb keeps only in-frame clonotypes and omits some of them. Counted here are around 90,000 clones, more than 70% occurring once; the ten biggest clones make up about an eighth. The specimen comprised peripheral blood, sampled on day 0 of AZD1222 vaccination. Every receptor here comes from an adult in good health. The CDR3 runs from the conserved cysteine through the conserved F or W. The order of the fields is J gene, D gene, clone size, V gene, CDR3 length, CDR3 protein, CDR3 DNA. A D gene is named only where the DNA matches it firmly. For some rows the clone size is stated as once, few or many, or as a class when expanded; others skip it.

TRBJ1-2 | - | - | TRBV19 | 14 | CASSIGGRLYGYTF | TGTGCCAGTAGTATAGGAGGGCGGCTCTATGGCTACACCTTC
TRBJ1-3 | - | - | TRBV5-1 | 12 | CASSLLGNTIYF | TGCGCCAGCAGCTTGCTAGGAAACACCATATATTTT
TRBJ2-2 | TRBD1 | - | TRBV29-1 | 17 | CSVEDPGQGWSTGELFF | TGCAGCGTTGAAGATCCGGGACAGGGATGGAGCACCGGGGAGCTGTTTTTT
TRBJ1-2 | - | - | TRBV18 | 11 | CASSQGNGYTF | TGTGCCAGCTCACAGGGGAACGGCTACACCTTC
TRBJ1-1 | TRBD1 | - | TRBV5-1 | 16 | CASSYLTGGTETEAFF | TGCGCCAGCAGCTATTTGACAGGGGGGACTGAAACTGAAGCTTTCTTT
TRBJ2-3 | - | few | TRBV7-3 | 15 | CASSFGRGSTDTQYF | TGTGCCAGCAGCTTTGGGCGGGGTAGCACAGATACGCAGTATTTT
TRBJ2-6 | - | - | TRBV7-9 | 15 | CASSALWVVANVLTF | TGTGCCAGCAGCGCCCTATGGGTCGTGGCCAACGTCCTGACTTTC
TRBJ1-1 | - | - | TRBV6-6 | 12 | CASSYSITEAFF | TGTGCCAGCAGTTACTCAATCACTGAAGCTTTCTTT
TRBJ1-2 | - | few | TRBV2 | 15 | CASSEQTSTNYGYTF | TGTGCCAGCAGTGAACAGACGTCGACTAACTATGGCTACACCTTC
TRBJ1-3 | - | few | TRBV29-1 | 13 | CSVDAGSGNTIYF | TGCAGCGTTGATGCGGGCTCAGGAAACACCATATATTTT
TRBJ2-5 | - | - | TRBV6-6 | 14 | CASSYSFLKETQYF | TGTGCCAGCAGTTACTCGTTTCTGAAGGAGACCCAGTACTTC
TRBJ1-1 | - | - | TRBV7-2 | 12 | CASSLAGGMAFF | TGTGCCAGCAGCTTAGCGGGAGGGATGGCTTTCTTT
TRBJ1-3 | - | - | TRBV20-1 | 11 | CSASGGNTIYF | TGCAGTGCTAGTGGGGGGAACACCATATATTTT
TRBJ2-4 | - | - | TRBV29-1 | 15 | CSVDSRPWAKNIQYF | TGCAGCGTTGACAGCAGGCCCTGGGCCAAAAACATTCAGTACTTC
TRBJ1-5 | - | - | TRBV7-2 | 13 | CASSSASNQPQHF | TGTGCCAGCAGCTCGGCTAGCAATCAGCCCCAGCATTTT
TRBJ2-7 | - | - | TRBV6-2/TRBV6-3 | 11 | CASSYFYEQYF | TGTGCCAGCAGTTACTTTTACGAGCAGTACTTC
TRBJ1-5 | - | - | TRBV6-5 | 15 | CASKILGTANQPQHF | TGTGCCAGCAAAATCCTCGGGACGGCGAATCAGCCCCAGCATTTT
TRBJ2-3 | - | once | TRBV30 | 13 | CAWSVGLTDTQYF | TGTGCCTGGAGTGTAGGCCTCACAGATACGCAGTATTTT
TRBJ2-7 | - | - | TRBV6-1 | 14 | CASSNPKGGYEQYF | TGTGCCAGCAGTAACCCCAAGGGAGGCTACGAGCAGTACTTC
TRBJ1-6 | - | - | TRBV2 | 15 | CASTEGQTYNSPLHF | TGTGCCAGCACCGAAGGACAGACCTATAATTCACCCCTCCACTTT
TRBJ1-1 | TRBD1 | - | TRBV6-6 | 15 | CASSYAGTENTEAFF | TGTGCCAGCAGTTACGCGGGGACAGAGAACACTGAAGCTTTCTTT
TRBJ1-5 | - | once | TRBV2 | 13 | CASSAQTNQPQHF | TGTGCCAGCAGTGCCCAGACCAATCAGCCCCAGCATTTT
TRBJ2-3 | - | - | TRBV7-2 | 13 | CASSPRSPDTQYF | TGTGCCAGCAGCCCCAGGAGCCCAGATACGCAGTATTTT
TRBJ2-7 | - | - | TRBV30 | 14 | CAWSVQQGMSEQYF | TGTGCCTGGAGTGTACAGCAGGGAATGAGCGAGCAGTACTTC
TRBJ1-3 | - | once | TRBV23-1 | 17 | CASSQSVWAVSGNTIYF | TGCGCCAGCAGTCAATCGGTTTGGGCAGTCTCTGGAAACACCATATATTTT
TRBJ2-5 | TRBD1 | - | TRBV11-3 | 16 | CASSFRQGGMQETQYF | TGTGCCAGCAGCTTCCGACAGGGGGGGATGCAAGAGACCCAGTACTTC
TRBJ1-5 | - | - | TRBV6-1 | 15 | CASSEDRLTSQPQHF | TGTGCCAGCAGTGAAGACCGTTTGACGAGTCAGCCCCAGCATTTT
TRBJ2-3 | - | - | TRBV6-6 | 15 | CASSPGPPKADTQYF | TGTGCCAGCAGCCCGGGACCCCCAAAGGCAGATACGCAGTATTTT
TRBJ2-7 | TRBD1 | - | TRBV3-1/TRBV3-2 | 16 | CASSQALPGQGTKQYF | TGTGCCAGCAGCCAAGCACTACCGGGACAGGGAACCAAGCAGTACTTC
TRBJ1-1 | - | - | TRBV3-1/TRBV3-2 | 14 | CASSQDISSGRAFF | TGTGCCAGCAGCCAAGATATCTCATCCGGGAGGGCTTTCTTT
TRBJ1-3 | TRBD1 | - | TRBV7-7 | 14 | CASSSQGGGNTIYF | TGTGCTAGCAGCTCACAGGGGGGGGGAAACACCATATATTTT
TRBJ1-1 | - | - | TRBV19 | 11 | CASSMWTEAFF | TGTGCCAGTAGTATGTGGACTGAAGCTTTCTTT
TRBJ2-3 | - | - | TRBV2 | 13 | CASSERSTDTQYF | TGTGCCAGCAGTGAACGGAGCACAGATACGCAGTATTTT
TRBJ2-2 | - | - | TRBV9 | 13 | CASSGLATGELFF | TGTGCCAGCAGTGGACTGGCGACCGGGGAGCTGTTTTTT
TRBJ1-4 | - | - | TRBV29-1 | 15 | CSVDLEGVANEKLFF | TGCAGCGTTGACCTCGAGGGCGTCGCTAATGAAAAACTGTTTTTT
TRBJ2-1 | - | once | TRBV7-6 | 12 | CASSQDSYEQFF | TGTGCCAGCAGCCAGGACAGTTATGAGCAGTTCTTC
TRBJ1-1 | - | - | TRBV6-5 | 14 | CASSYSEVNTEAFF | TGTGCCAGCAGTTACTCGGAAGTAAACACTGAAGCTTTCTTT
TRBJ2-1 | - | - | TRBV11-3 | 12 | CASSLGGGEQFF | TGTGCCAGCAGCTTAGGTGGAGGGGAGCAGTTCTTC
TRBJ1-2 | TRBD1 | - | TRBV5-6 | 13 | CASSFTGGDGYTF | TGTGCCAGCAGCTTTACAGGGGGCGACGGCTACACCTTC
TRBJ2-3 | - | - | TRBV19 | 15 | CASSITDRFTDTQYF | TGTGCCAGTAGCATCACGGACAGATTCACAGATACGCAGTATTTT
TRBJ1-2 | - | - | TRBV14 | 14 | CASSQDWASGGYTF | TGTGCCAGCAGCCAAGATTGGGCAAGCGGTGGCTACACCTTC
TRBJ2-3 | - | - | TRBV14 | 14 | CASSQMSSTDTQYF | TGTGCCAGCAGCCAAATGAGCAGCACAGATACGCAGTATTTT
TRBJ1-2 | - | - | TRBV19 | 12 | CASTSTGGGYTF | TGTGCCAGTACCTCGACAGGTGGTGGCTACACCTTC
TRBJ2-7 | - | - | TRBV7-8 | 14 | CASSLVAGTHEQYF | TGTGCCAGCAGCTTAGTCGCAGGGACCCACGAGCAGTACTTC
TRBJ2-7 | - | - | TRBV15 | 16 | CATSRDRGLVSYEQYF | TGTGCCACCAGCAGAGATAGGGGCCTCGTCTCCTACGAGCAGTACTTC
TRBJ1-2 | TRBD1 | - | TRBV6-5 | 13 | CASRDRGHQGYTF | TGTGCCAGCAGGGACAGGGGGCATCAAGGCTACACCTTC
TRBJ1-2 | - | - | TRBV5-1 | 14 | CASSLTGSDYGYTF | TGCGCCAGCAGCTTAACAGGGAGCGACTATGGCTACACCTTC
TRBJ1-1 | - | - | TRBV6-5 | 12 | CASILGDTEAFF | TGTGCCAGCATACTTGGGGACACTGAAGCTTTCTTT
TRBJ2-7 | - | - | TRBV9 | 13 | CASSVGKFSEQYF | TGTGCCAGCAGCGTAGGCAAGTTTTCCGAGCAGTACTTC
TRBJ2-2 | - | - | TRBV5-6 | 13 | CASSLKRRLELFF | TGTGCCAGCAGCTTGAAGAGGCGACTAGAGCTGTTTTTT
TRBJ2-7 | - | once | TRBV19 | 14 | CASSLQGTPYEQYF | TGTGCCAGTAGCCTACAGGGTACTCCCTACGAGCAGTACTTC
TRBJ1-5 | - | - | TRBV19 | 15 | CASGRGGYSNQPQHF | TGTGCCAGTGGACGGGGCGGTTATAGCAATCAGCCCCAGCATTTT
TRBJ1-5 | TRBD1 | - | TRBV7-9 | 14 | CASSLGQQNQPQHF | TGTGCCAGCAGTTTGGGACAGCAAAATCAGCCCCAGCATTTT
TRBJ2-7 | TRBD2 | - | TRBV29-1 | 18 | CSVEGVVGLAGSQREQYF | TGCAGCGTTGAAGGGGTGGTTGGACTAGCGGGGTCCCAGAGGGAGCAGTACTTC